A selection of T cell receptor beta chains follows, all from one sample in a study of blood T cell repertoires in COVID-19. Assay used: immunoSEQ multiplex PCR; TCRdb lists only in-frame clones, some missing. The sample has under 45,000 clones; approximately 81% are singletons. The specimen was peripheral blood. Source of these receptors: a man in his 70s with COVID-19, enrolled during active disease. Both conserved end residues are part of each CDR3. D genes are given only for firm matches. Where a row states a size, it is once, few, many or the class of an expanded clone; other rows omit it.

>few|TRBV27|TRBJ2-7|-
CASSLTEFYEQYF
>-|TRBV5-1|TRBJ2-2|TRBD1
CASSLGQGARNGGELFF
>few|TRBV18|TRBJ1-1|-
CASSLQESNTEAFF
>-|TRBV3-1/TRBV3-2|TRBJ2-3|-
CASSQVDYGAQYF
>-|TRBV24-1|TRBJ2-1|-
CATSDARVGAGYNEQFF
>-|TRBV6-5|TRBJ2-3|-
CASSSPGQRTQYF
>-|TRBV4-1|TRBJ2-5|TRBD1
CASSQDHRGRETQYF
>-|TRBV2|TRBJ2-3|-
CASSVGSGSTDTQYF
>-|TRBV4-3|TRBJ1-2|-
CASSQDLHSYGYTF
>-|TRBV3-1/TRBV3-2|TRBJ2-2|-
CASSQPDRSGKLFF
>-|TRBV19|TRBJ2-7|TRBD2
CASSRKQLAGGPMQQYF
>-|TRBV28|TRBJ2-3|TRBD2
CASLAGVTDTQYF
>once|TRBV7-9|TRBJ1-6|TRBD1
CASSSTDRGTYNSPLHF
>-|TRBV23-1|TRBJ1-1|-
CASSQSFRGERGYTEAFF
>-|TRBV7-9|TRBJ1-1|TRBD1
CASSDTSARGTEAFF
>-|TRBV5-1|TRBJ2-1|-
CASSLRDTYNEQFF
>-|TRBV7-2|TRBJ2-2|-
CASSFFTGNTGELFF
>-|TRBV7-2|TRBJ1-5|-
CASSLGAAYQPQHF
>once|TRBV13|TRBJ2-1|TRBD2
CASSNRLAHEQFF
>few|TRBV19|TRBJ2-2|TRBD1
CASRDGQGSWTGELFF
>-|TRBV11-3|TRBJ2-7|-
CASSQGGQAPTYEQYF
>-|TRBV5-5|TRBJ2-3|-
CASSLGGVRTDTQYF
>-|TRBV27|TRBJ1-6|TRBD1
CASSLRQGVGSPLHF
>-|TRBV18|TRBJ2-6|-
CASQEIGSGANVLTF
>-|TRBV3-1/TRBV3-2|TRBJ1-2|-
CASSPGKGYTF
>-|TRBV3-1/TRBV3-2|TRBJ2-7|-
CASSQDRLSSGEQYF
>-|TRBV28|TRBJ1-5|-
CASSQTGGNQPQHF
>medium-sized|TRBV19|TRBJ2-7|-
CASSIDLDFYEQYF
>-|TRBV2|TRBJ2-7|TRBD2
CASSPGGTTYF
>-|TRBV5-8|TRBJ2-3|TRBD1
CASSLRTGRADTQYF
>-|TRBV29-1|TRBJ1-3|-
CSVVPGPGNTIYF
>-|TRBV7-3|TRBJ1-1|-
CASSLTPRVNTEAFF
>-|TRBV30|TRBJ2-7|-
CAWSSGGQILNEQYF
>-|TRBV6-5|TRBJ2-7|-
CASSYGRVRYEQYF
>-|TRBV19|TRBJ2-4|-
CASTSIGAENIQYF
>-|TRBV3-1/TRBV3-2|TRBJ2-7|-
CASSSQSYEQYF
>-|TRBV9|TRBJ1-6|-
CASSASTGTLHF
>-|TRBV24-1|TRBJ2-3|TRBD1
CATSDLRDRDPDTQYF
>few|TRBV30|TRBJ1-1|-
CAWSTPEGNTEAFF
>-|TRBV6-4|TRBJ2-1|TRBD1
CASRPLRGRDNEQFF
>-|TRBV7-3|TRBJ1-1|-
CASSPGHQNTEAFF
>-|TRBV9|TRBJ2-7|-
CASSVGSGSYEQYF
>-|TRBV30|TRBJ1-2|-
CAWRLQGLGGYTF
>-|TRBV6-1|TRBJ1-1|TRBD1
CASSELRTGARNTEAFF
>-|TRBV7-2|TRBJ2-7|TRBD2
CASSLDGTSGAYEQYF
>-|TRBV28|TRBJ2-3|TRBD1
CASTITGRTGGNF
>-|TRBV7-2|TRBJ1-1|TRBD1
CASSLDSDRGSEAFF
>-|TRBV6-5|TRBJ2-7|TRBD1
CASRQGAPYEQYF
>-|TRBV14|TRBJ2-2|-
CASSQARYTGELFF
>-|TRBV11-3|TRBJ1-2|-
CASSLPTVDGYTF
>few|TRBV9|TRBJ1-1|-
CASSVGRVVTEAFF
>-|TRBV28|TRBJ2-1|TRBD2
CASRPTSGGSSYNEQFF
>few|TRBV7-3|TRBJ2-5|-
CASSLSSQETQYF
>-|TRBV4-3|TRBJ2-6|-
CASSQDWFRQPFSGANVLTF
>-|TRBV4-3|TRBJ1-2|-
CASSQRREANYGYTF
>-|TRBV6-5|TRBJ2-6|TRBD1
CASSYETGTGANVLTF
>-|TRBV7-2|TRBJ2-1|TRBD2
CASSLGLAAGPLYNEQFF